This is a list of T cell receptor beta chains from one sample in a study of T cells in Graves' hyperthyroidism and ophthalmopathy. In TCRdb, the multiplex PCR reads were re-called with MiXCR into one record per CDR3 protein. Among over 500,000 distinct CDR3 sequences listed, around 15% were seen once. The specimen was blood. These receptors all come from a woman in her twenties or thirties with Graves' ophthalmopathy. Each CDR3 is given with its conserved first and last residue. The D gene is left open where the match is weak. Clone size is given for some rows only: seen once, a few or many times, or a class if the clone is expanded.

many | - | 18 | TRBJ2-4 | TRBV3-1 | TGTGCCAGCAGCCAAGCCCCCCGACAGGCACTAGCCAAAAACATTCAGTACTTC | CASSQAPRQALAKNIQYF
many | TRBD1 | 13 | TRBJ2-7 | TRBV5-4 | TGTGCCAGCGGGGACAGGGTCTCCTACGAGCAGTACTTC | CASGDRVSYEQYF
few | - | 14 | TRBJ2-7 | TRBV6-2/TRBV6-3 | TGTGCCAGCAGGGACTCCCTAATTGGAAACGAGCAGTACTTC | CASRDSLIGNEQYF
many | - | 14 | TRBJ1-1 | TRBV7-2 | TGTGCCAGCAGCTTAGAAGGTGGGGAGTATGAAGCTTTCTTT | CASSLEGGEYEAFF
many | TRBD1 | 14 | TRBJ2-5 | TRBV11-3 | TGTGCCAGCAGCGAGCGACAGGGTCAAGAGACCCAGTACTTC | CASSERQGQETQYF
few | - | 15 | TRBJ2-7 | TRBV6-1 | TGTGCCAGCAGTGATGGGACTTTCTTCTCCTACGAGCAGTACTTC | CASSDGTFFSYEQYF
few | TRBD1 | 14 | TRBJ1-5 | TRBV20-1 | TGCAGTGCACAAACAGGGGGCGGGGGAAGGCCCCAGCATTTT | CSAQTGGGGRPQHF
many | TRBD1 | 20 | TRBJ1-5 | TRBV28 | TGTGCCAGCAGCTCCTTGGGGACAGGGGGCACCCCTGATAGCAATCAGCCCCAGCATTTT | CASSSLGTGGTPDSNQPQHF
few | TRBD1 | 17 | TRBJ2-3 | TRBV7-9 | TGTGCCAGCAGCTCTCCGGACAGGGGGCCGAGCACAGATACGCAGTATTTT | CASSSPDRGPSTDTQYF
many | - | 13 | TRBJ2-1 | TRBV30 | TGTGCCTCCGATCTGGGTAGTTACAATGAGCAGTTCTTC | CASDLGSYNEQFF
many | TRBD1 | 16 | TRBJ2-6 | TRBV7-8 | TGTGCCAGCAGCCGGACAGGGGGCACTGGGGCCAACGTCCTGACTTTC | CASSRTGGTGANVLTF
- | - | 14 | TRBJ2-5 | TRBV7-3 | TGTGCCAGCAGCTCCGACAATGGGCGGGAGACCCAGTACTTC | CASSSDNGRETQYF
many | TRBD2 | 15 | TRBJ2-3 | TRBV12-3/TRBV12-4 | TGTGCCAGCAGTTTTCGGGAGGGCCTGGCAGATACGCAGTATTTT | CASSFREGLADTQYF
- | - | 14 | TRBJ2-2 | TRBV5-1 | TGCGCCAGCAGCTTGGACAGGGAATCCGGGGAGCTGTTTTTT | CASSLDRESGELFF
few | - | 14 | TRBJ2-7 | TRBV4-1 | TGCGCCAGCAGCCAAGTGACTAACTCCTACGAGCAGTACTTC | CASSQVTNSYEQYF
many | - | 15 | TRBJ1-1 | TRBV6-1 | TGTGCCAGCAGTCGACCTGGGCAGGGGCACACTGAAGCTTTCTTT | CASSRPGQGHTEAFF
few | TRBD1 | 15 | TRBJ2-7 | TRBV4-1 | TGCGCCAGCAGCCAGCCTTCACAGGGGAACCACGAGCAGTACTTC | CASSQPSQGNHEQYF
few | - | 15 | TRBJ1-1 | TRBV15 | TGTGCCACCAGCAGGGCTCACAGGAGGAACACTGAAGCTTTCTTT | CATSRAHRRNTEAFF
few | TRBD2 | 18 | TRBJ2-1 | TRBV5-1 | TGCGCCAGCAGCCCCGGCTTGAGCGGGAGGTTTTTAGTCCATGAGCAGTTCTTC | CASSPGLSGRFLVHEQFF
few | - | 16 | TRBJ2-7 | TRBV28 | TGTGCCAGCAGTTGGGACGGAGGTATCCCTATGGGGGAGCAGTACTTC | CASSWDGGIPMGEQYF
few | - | 14 | TRBJ2-3 | TRBV6-1 | TGTGCCAGCAGTTATGAGCCTAGGTTAGATACGCAGTATTTT | CASSYEPRLDTQYF
- | TRBD2 | 16 | TRBJ2-1 | TRBV6-4 | TGTGCCAGCAGTGCGGCTAGCGGGGGGTCCTACAATGAGCAGTTCTTC | CASSAASGGSYNEQFF
- | - | 15 | TRBJ2-7 | TRBV5-6 | TGTGCCAGCAGCCCGACGACAGGTTTGGCCTGCGAGCAGTACTTC | CASSPTTGLACEQYF
- | - | 12 | TRBJ1-1 | TRBV29-1 | TGCAGCGTTGCGGACAGCAGCACTGAAGCTTTCTTT | CSVADSSTEAFF
few | TRBD1 | 14 | TRBJ2-3 | TRBV9 | TGTGCCAGCAGCGTAGCGGGACAGACAGATACGCAGTATTTT | CASSVAGQTDTQYF
- | TRBD1 | 12 | TRBJ2-7 | TRBV6-1 | TGTGCCACCCAGCAGGGGGAACACGAGCAGTACTTC | CATQQGEHEQYF
many | TRBD1 | 12 | TRBJ2-5 | TRBV20-1 | TGCAGTGCTGGACAGGGGGAAGAGACCCAGTACTTC | CSAGQGEETQYF
- | - | 16 | TRBJ2-1 | TRBV4-1 | TGCGCCAGCAGCCAAGGCCGCGGGCTCATGACCAATGAGCAGTTCTTC | CASSQGRGLMTNEQFF
many | - | 13 | TRBJ2-1 | TRBV27 | TGTGCCAGCACCCTGGGAGTAGGGAATGAGCAGTTCTTC | CASTLGVGNEQFF
many | TRBD1 | 16 | TRBJ2-2 | TRBV10-2 | TGCGCCAGCAGTGCCGGGACAGCGGTGAACACCGGGGAGCTGTTTTTT | CASSAGTAVNTGELFF
few | - | 17 | TRBJ1-5 | TRBV6-1 | TGTGCCAGCAGTGAAAGGTTCGGGGCGGGGAGCAATCAGCCCCAGCATTTT | CASSERFGAGSNQPQHF
many | - | 14 | TRBJ1-5 | TRBV30 | TGTGCCTGGAGCCGGGCAGGTAGCAATCAGCCCCAGCATTTT | CAWSRAGSNQPQHF
many | TRBD2 | 15 | TRBJ2-3 | TRBV7-2 | TGTGCCAGCAGCTTATTTGGGGGGGGCACAGATACGCAGTATTTT | CASSLFGGGTDTQYF
- | TRBD2 | 14 | TRBJ2-1 | TRBV20-1 | TGCAGCGCCCTAGCGGGACTTTCCTACAATGAGCAGTTCTTC | CSALAGLSYNEQFF
many | TRBD1 | 15 | TRBJ2-3 | TRBV7-8 | TGTGCCAGCAGCCTCCCGGGACAGAGCACAGATACGCAGTATTTT | CASSLPGQSTDTQYF
many | - | 13 | TRBJ1-1 | TRBV6-1 | TGTGCCACCAGGGCGCTGTTGAACACTGAAGCTTTCTTT | CATRALLNTEAFF
few | - | 13 | TRBJ1-5 | TRBV10-3 | TGTGCCATCAGTGATAGCCTCAATCAGCCCCAGCATTTT | CAISDSLNQPQHF
many | TRBD1 | 18 | TRBJ1-5 | TRBV19 | TGTGCCAGTAGCCGAGGGTCGGGAACAGGGGTAGGCAATCAGCCCCAGCATTTT | CASSRGSGTGVGNQPQHF
many | - | 14 | TRBJ1-3 | TRBV7-2 | TGTGCCAGCAGCTTGGGGGGAGGTGGAAACACCATATATTTT | CASSLGGGGNTIYF
many | TRBD2 | 16 | TRBJ2-5 | TRBV7-6 | TGTGCCAGCAGCCACGGACTAGCGGGAGTCGTAGAGACCCAGTACTTC | CASSHGLAGVVETQYF
- | - | 16 | TRBJ1-5 | TRBV19 | TGTGCCAGTACGTACGGCAGGCCAGGTAGCAATCAGCCCCAGCATTTT | CASTYGRPGSNQPQHF
many | TRBD1 | 14 | TRBJ1-6 | TRBV28 | TGTGCCAGCTCGATTCCGGGACAGGGATCACCCCTCCACTTT | CASSIPGQGSPLHF
few | TRBD2 | 15 | TRBJ2-7 | TRBV11-3 | TGTGCCAGCAGCTTCCCATCAGCGGGAGTCGACGAGCAGTACTTC | CASSFPSAGVDEQYF
few | TRBD2 | 16 | TRBJ2-3 | TRBV20-1 | TGCAGTGCTAGTAATTATATGGGGGGGAGGCGAAATACGCAGTATTTT | CSASNYMGGRRNTQYF
many | TRBD2 | 17 | TRBJ2-3 | TRBV11-3 | TGTGCCAGCAGCAAGACGAGAGGGACTAGCGGCCTCGATACGCAGTATTTT | CASSKTRGTSGLDTQYF
- | - | 13 | TRBJ2-5 | TRBV9 | TGTGCCAGCAGCGTTGGACCGCGGGATGAAACGTACTTC | CASSVGPRDETYF
many | TRBD1 | 13 | TRBJ1-6 | TRBV28 | TGTGCCACCCACAGGGGTGTTAATTCACCCCTCCACTTT | CATHRGVNSPLHF
many | TRBD1 | 15 | TRBJ2-5 | TRBV5-8 | TGTGCCAGCAGCTTGGTGGGACAGGGAACGGAGACCCAGTACTTC | CASSLVGQGTETQYF
many | TRBD1 | 13 | TRBJ2-7 | TRBV2 | TGTGCCAGCAGTGAAAACAGGGGGCAAGAGCAGTACTTC | CASSENRGQEQYF
- | - | 15 | TRBJ2-5 | TRBV5-8 | TGTGCCAGCAGCAGTAGCGGTCAGAACGAAGAGACCCAGTACTTC | CASSSSGQNEETQYF
many | - | 12 | TRBJ2-7 | TRBV20-1 | TGCAGTGCAGTGGGTAGATTCTACGAGCAGTACTTC | CSAVGRFYEQYF
many | - | 16 | TRBJ2-7 | TRBV2 | TGTGCCAGCAGTGATATGGTTCCTGGTATTCGCTACGAGCAGTACTTC | CASSDMVPGIRYEQYF
once | - | 13 | TRBJ1-1 | TRBV28 | TGTGCCAGCAGTTTTAGTAACAGCGCTGAAGCTTTCTTT | CASSFSNSAEAFF
few | TRBD2 | 19 | TRBJ2-1 | TRBV25-1 | TGTGCCAGCAGTGCCCGGACAGAATTAAGCGGGAGCTCCTACAATGAGCAGTTCTTC | CASSARTELSGSSYNEQFF
many | - | 14 | TRBJ2-2 | TRBV28 | TGTGCCAGCAGTTTATTGGGAGTAACCGGGGAGCTGTTTTTT | CASSLLGVTGELFF
few | TRBD1 | 14 | TRBJ2-7 | TRBV7-2 | TGTGCCAGCAGCTTAAACAGGGGTTCCTACGAGCAGTACTTC | CASSLNRGSYEQYF
- | TRBD1 | 15 | TRBJ2-7 | TRBV29-1 | TGCAGCGTTGAAGACCTCGGGACAGGGCTTCGCGAGCAGTACTTC | CSVEDLGTGLREQYF
few | TRBD1 | 13 | TRBJ1-5 | TRBV7-9 | TGTGCCAGCAGCAAGACAGGGCAGCAGCCCCAGCATTTT | CASSKTGQQPQHF
- | - | 15 | TRBJ2-7 | TRBV5-1 | TGCGCCAGCAGCTCGTCGCCAGGGGACTCCTACGAGCAGTACTTC | CASSSSPGDSYEQYF